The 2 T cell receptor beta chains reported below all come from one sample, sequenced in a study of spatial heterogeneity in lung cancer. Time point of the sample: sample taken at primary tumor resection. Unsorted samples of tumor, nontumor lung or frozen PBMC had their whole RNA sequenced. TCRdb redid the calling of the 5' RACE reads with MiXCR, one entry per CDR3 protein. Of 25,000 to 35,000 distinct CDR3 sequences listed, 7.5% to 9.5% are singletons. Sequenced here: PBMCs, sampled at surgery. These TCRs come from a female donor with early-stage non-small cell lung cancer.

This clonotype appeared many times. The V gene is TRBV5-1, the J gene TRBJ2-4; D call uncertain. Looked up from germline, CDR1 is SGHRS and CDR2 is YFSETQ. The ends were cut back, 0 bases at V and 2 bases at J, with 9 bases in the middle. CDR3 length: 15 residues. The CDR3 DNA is TGCGCCAGCAGCTTGGATCAAGGGTCCAAAAACATTCAGTACTTC. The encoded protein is CASSLDQGSKNIQYF.

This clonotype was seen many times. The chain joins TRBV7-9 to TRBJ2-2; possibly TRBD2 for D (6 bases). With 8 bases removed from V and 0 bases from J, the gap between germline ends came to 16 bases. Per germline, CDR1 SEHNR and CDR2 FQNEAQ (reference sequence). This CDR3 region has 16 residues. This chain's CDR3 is CASSPTAGTNTGELFF. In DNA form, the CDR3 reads TGTGCCAGCTCCCCCACCGCGGGGACGAACACCGGGGAGCTGTTTTTT.